Below, 24 T cell receptor beta chains from the same sample are listed, as sequenced in a study of cytotoxic CD8 clonotypes in ibrutinib-treated CLL. Generated by immunoSEQ multiplex PCR, the TCRdb table keeps only in-frame clones and is missing some. The sample carries about 85,000 clones, around 79% recorded once. The source was PBMCs, collected after 12 months of ibrutinib treatment. Source of these receptors: a human donor with chronic lymphocytic leukemia.

Here the CDR3 reads CASSRRPGLAGLEGYNEQFF. In DNA, the CDR3 is TGTGCCAGCTCCCGCCGACCGGGACTAGCGGGTCTCGAGGGGTACAATGAGCAGTTCTTC. This chain links TRBV18 with TRBJ2-1; 12 nucleotides agree with TRBD2. V lost 6 bases to trimming and J lost 4 bases; unmatched junction nucleotides: 19. CDR1 and CDR2 from the germline V gene are KGHSH and LQKENI. This CDR3 has 20 residues.

The chain has TRBV6-6 and TRBJ1-5, with D unresolved. CDR3 length equals 14 residues. With 6 bases removed from V and 5 bases from J, the gap between germline ends came to 14 bases. Germline V gene lookup returns CDR1 MNHNY and CDR2 SVGAGI (reference sequence). CDR3 residues: CASRDPGPHQPQHF. The CDR3 bases are TGTGCCAGCAGGGACCCCGGGCCACATCAGCCCCAGCATTTT.

Only one count was recorded for this clone. This chain connects TRBV15 to TRBJ1-2, with a weak D call TRBD1 (6 bases). This CDR3 contains 14 residues. Germline loops: CDR1 LNHNV, CDR2 YYDKDF (reference sequence). The V end was cut by 5 bases, the J end by 4 bases, with 14 bases between. The CDR3: CATSPHTGRYGYTF. CDR3 sequence (DNA): TGTGCCACCAGCCCGCATACAGGGCGCTATGGCTACACCTTC.

V is TRBV6-1 and J is TRBJ1-2; TRBD1 matches 11 bases. V was pared by 5 bases and J by 8 bases, with 10 bases of the junction left unmatched. This CDR3 region has 15 residues. CDR1 is MNHNS and CDR2 is SASEGT in the germline V gene. The CDR3 loop is CASSTPGQGVGGYTF. The CDR3 nucleotides read TGTGCCAGCAGTACGCCGGGACAGGGGGTCGGCGGCTACACCTTC.

This chain uses TRBV12-2 with TRBJ2-3; the table assigns TRBD2, which was not confirmed against the DNA. TRBV12-2 is tagged as a pseudogene. The CDR3 loop spans 16 amino acids. The CDR3: CASRLGVGLDTDTQYF. CDR3 coding DNA: TGTGCAAGTCGCTTAGGGGTGGGACTAGACACAGATACGCAGTATTTT.

The chain couples TRBV30 to TRBJ2-3, with TRBD2 identical over 7 bases. In germline, CDR1 is GTSNPN, CDR2 SVGIG (reference sequence). V shed 0 bases, J shed 0 bases, and the junction held 3 bases outside the gene matches. This CDR3 comprises 15 residues. CDR3: CAWSVWDYSTDTQYF. As DNA, the CDR3 is TGTGCCTGGAGTGTATGGGACTACAGCACAGATACGCAGTATTTT.

The CDR3 region is CASSQDGGRSGELFF. The DNA for the CDR3 is TGTGCCAGCAGCCAAGATGGGGGGCGCTCCGGGGAGCTGTTTTTT. The chain has TRBV4-2 and TRBJ2-2, with D perhaps TRBD1 or TRBD2 (6 bases each). The CDR3 contains 15 residues. V lost 0 bases and J 6 bases, leaving 11 bases between the germline ends. CDR1 and CDR2 from the germline V gene are LGHNA and YNFKEQ.

In its sample, this clone was seen a few times. The chain carries TRBV7-8 and TRBJ2-7; the D gene is possibly TRBD2 (6 bases). Germline V gene data show CDR1 as SGHVS and CDR2 as FQNEAQ. The CDR3 is made up of 12 amino acids. Deletions cut 3 bases from V and 6 bases from J, with 9 bases between. The CDR3 nucleotides are TGTGCCAGCAGCTTGCGGGGAGGCGAGCAGTACTTC. Its translation is CASSLRGGEQYF.

The rearrangement links TRBV6-5 to TRBJ2-5, with D perhaps TRBD2 (6 bases). Germline V gene sequence: CDR1 MNHEY, CDR2 SVGAGI. The CDR3 extends over 16 amino acids. The V gene lost 0 bases and the J gene lost 4 bases, with 15 bases spanning the gap. CDR3 residues: CASSYSGLEGGETQYF. As DNA, the CDR3 is TGTGCCAGCAGTTACTCCGGGTTGGAGGGAGGAGAGACCCAGTACTTC.

The V call is TRBV2, the J call TRBJ2-3, with a weak D call TRBD2 (6 bases). Trimming removed 7 bases at V and 6 bases at J, with 17 bases between. The CDR3 contains 14 residues. The germline V gene encodes CDR1 SNHLY and CDR2 FYNNEI. CDR3: CASKPGTGQDTQYF. The CDR3, as DNA: TGTGCCAGCAAACCCGGGACTGGTCAGGATACGCAGTATTTT.

The chain joins TRBV6-6 to TRBJ1-3; D not resolved. CDR3 size: 15 residues. CDR1 is MNHNY and CDR2 is SVGAGI in the germline V gene (reference sequence). Trimming left V 6 bases short and J 7 bases short, with 19 bases between. The CDR3 spells CASSNRASSWNTIYF. The CDR3 bases are TGTGCCAGCAGCAATCGGGCCTCAAGCTGGAACACCATATATTTT.

A single count supports this clone. The chain recombines TRBV6-5 with TRBJ1-6; perhaps TRBD1 as D (5 bases). V lost 8 bases and J 7 bases, leaving 12 bases between the germline ends. Germline V lookup: CDR1 MNHEY, CDR2 SVGAGI. The CDR3 is 13 amino acids. CDR3 sequence: CASRGLGNSPLHF. In DNA, the CDR3 is TGTGCCAGCCGGGGGTTGGGGAATTCACCCCTCCACTTT.

This rearrangement joins TRBV27 to TRBJ2-7; D may be TRBD1 (6 bases). The CDR3 is 12 residues long. Per the germline V gene, CDR1 is MNHEY and CDR2 is SMNVEV (reference sequence). The V end lost 2 bases, the J end lost 6 bases, and 8 bases lay between the germline ends. CDR3 in amino acids: CASSLSRGEQYF. CDR3 DNA sequence: TGTGCCAGCAGTTTAAGCAGGGGCGAGCAGTACTTC.

Regarding this clone: This same CDR3 is encoded by further DNA sequences in the sample. The rearrangement joins TRBV6-6 to TRBJ1-1; D unresolved. This CDR3 is built from 13 residues. Trimming pared 3 bases from V and 1 base from J, leaving 6 bases between. Germline V gene lookup returns CDR1 MNHNY and CDR2 SVGAGI (reference sequence). CDR3: CASSYFGNTEAFF. The CDR3 nucleotides read TGTGCCAGCAGTTATTTCGGGAACACTGAAGCTTTCTTT.

This clone occurred once. The chain uses TRBV11-2 and TRBJ2-7; D is unresolved. Trimming cost V 2 bases and J 2 bases, with 7 bases left between them. The germline gives CDR1 SGHAT, CDR2 FQNNGV. The CDR3 sequence is 13 residues long. The CDR3 DNA sequence: TGTGCCAGCAGCTTAAAACCGACCTACGAGCAGTACTTC. Its translation is CASSLKPTYEQYF.

This sequence joins TRBV7-8 and TRBJ2-6; D is unresolved. The V and J ends lost 8 bases and 3 bases respectively, with 11 bases between them. CDR1 and CDR2 from the germline V gene are SGHVS and FQNEAQ. The CDR3 runs to 14 residues. The CDR3 DNA reads TGTGCCAGCCATCGAGAACGTGGGGCCAACGTCCTGACTTTC. Translation: CASHRERGANVLTF.

The rearrangement links TRBV7-8 to TRBJ1-1, with D possibly being TRBD1 (5 bases). Between the trimmed V and J ends, which lost 6 bases and 2 bases, there was a span of 16 bases. This CDR3 comprises 15 residues. Germline values: CDR1 SGHVS, CDR2 FQNEAQ. The CDR3 DNA sequence: TGTGCCAGCAGACCGACCCGCCGGGACAACACTGAAGCTTTCTTT. It yields the protein CASRPTRRDNTEAFF. Drawing the rest from reference TRBV7-8 and TRBJ1-1, the complete variable domain is GAGVSQSPRYKVAKRGQDVALRCDPISGHVSLFWYQQALGQGPEFLTYFQNEAQLDKSGLPSDRFFAERPEGSVSTLKIQRTQQEDSAVYLCASRPTRRDNTEAFFGQGTRLTVV.

This chain uses TRBV11-3 with TRBJ2-1, with TRBD1 matching over 9 bases. Germline CDR1 is SGHNT and CDR2 is YENEEA. The CDR3 is 14 residues long. With 5 bases clipped from V and 5 bases from J, the junction kept 4 bases outside the gene matches. The CDR3 is CASSRQGVHNEQFF. CDR3 nucleotide sequence: TGTGCCAGCAGCCGACAGGGGGTCCACAATGAGCAGTTCTTC.

The chain recombines TRBV19 with TRBJ2-1; D is tentatively TRBD1 or TRBD2 (5 bases each). The CDR3 runs 13 residues. Germline V lookup: CDR1 LNHDA, CDR2 SQIVND (reference sequence). Trimming stripped 5 bases from V and 6 bases from J, with 11 bases between. DNA for the CDR3: TGTGCCAGTAGTCTGGGACCCGGCAATGAGCAGTTCTTC. It yields the protein CASSLGPGNEQFF. Variable domain in full (rest from reference TRBV19 and TRBJ2-1): DGGITQSPKYLFRKEGQNVTLSCEQNLNHDAMYWYRQDPGQGLRLIYYSQIVNDFQKGDIAEGYSVSREKKESFPLTVTSAQKNPTAFYLCASSLGPGNEQFFGPGTRLTVL.

The chain carries TRBV7-9 and TRBJ2-1, with a tentative D call TRBD2 (5 bases). Trimming removed 5 bases at V and 9 bases at J, with 20 bases between. Germline CDR1 reads SEHNR; CDR2 reads FQNEAQ (reference sequence). The CDR3 length is 15 residues. The CDR3 loop is CASSPSRTTPGEQFF. CDR3 sequence (DNA): TGTGCCAGCAGCCCTAGCAGAACCACCCCGGGTGAGCAGTTCTTC.

The rearrangement joins TRBV19 to TRBJ1-5, with unresolved D. Germline values: CDR1 LNHDA, CDR2 SQIVND (reference sequence). Trimming shortened V by 6 bases and J by 0 bases, and 12 bases separated the two germline ends. The CDR3 consists of 15 residues. The DNA of the CDR3 is TGTGCCAGTAGCGAGGGTGGGAATAGCAATCAGCCCCAGCATTTT. Encoded protein: CASSEGGNSNQPQHF.

CDR3: CATWTAGNTIYF. CDR3 nucleotides: TGTGCCACCTGGACAGCCGGAAACACCATATATTTT. The chain joins TRBV10-3 to TRBJ1-3; a possible D gene is TRBD1 (6 bases). Germline CDR1 reads ENHRY; CDR2 reads SYGVKD. This CDR3 region has 12 residues. Trimming removed 10 bases at V and 4 bases at J, with 11 bases between.

The chain uses TRBV4-3 and TRBJ1-4; 8 bases line up with TRBD1. The germline V gene has CDR1 LGHNA and CDR2 YSLEER. The V segment lost 2 bases and the J segment 10 bases; nucleotides outside the gene matches: 9. The CDR3 contains 15 residues. The CDR3 region is CASSQIDRQGAKLFF. The CDR3, as DNA: TGCGCCAGCAGCCAAATTGATAGGCAGGGGGCAAAACTGTTTTTT.

A note on this clone: A much bigger clone sits one base away, suggesting this may be a read error. The rearrangement uses TRBV28 and TRBJ1-1; unclear D gene. There are 12 residues in the CDR3. Germline-derived CDR1 and CDR2 are MDHEN and SYDVKM. V was pared by 3 bases and J by 1 base, with 3 bases between. The CDR3 DNA is TGTGCCAGCAGTTTGGGGAACACTGAAGCTTTCTTT. Translated: CASSLGNTEAFF.